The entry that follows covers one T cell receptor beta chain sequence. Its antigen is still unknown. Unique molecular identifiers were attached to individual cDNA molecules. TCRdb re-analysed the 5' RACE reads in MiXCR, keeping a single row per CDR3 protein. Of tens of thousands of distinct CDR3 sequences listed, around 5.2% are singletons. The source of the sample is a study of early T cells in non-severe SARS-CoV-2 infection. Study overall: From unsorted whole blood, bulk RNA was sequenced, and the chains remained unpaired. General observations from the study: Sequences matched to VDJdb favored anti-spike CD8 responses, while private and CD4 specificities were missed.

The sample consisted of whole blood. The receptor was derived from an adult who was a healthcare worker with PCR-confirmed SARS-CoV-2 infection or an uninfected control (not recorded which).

CDR3 region: CAITPPGRGALLAKNIQYF. DNA of the CDR3: TGTGCCATCACTCCCCCGGGTAGGGGGGCCCTGCTAGCCAAAAACATTCAGTACTTC. The V call is TRBV10-3, the J call TRBJ2-4; the D gene could be TRBD1 or TRBD2 (6 bases each). This CDR3 contains 19 residues. The V and J ends lost 7 bases and 0 bases respectively, with 25 bases between them. Germline CDR1 and CDR2: ENHRY and SYGVKD.